This T cell receptor (beta chain) was recorded in a study of cytomegalovirus exposure and HLA in healthy donors. Both 60 Vbeta primers and 13 Jbeta primers went into the PCR. Some clones are missing from TCRdb's copy, which holds only in-frame ones; the method was immunoSEQ multiplex PCR. The sample includes 99,000 or so clones, 75% to 80% of them seen just once. This CDR3 has 15 residues. The ends lost 4 bases at V and 3 bases at J; junction bases unmatched: 7. Germline V CDR1 and CDR2: SGHRS, YFSETQ. The material sequenced was PBMCs. This chain joins TRBV5-1 and TRBJ2-5; 9 bases map to TRBD2. This clonotype originated in a man in his 60s in good health and CMV-seropositive. The CDR3 region has the DNA TGCGCCAGCAGCCCGAGCGGGGGGCCCGAAGAGACCCAGTACTTC. This encodes CASSPSGGPEETQYF.